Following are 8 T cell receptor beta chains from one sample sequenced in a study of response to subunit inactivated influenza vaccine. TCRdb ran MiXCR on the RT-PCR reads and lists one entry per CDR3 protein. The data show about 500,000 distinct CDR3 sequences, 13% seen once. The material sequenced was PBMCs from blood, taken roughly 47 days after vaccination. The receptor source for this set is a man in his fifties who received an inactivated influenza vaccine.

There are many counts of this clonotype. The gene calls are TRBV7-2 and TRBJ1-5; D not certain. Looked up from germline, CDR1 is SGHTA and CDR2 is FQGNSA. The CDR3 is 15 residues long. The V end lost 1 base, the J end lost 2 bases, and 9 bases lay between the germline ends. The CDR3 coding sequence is TGTGCCAGCAGCTTAGTGGGGTCAGGCAATCAGCCCCAGCATTTT. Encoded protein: CASSLVGSGNQPQHF.

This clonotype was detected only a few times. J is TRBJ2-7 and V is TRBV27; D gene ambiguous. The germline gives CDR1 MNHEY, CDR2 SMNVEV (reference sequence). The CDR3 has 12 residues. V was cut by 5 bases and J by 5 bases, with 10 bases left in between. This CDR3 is CASSNHGHEQYF. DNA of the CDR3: TGTGCCAGCAGTAACCACGGGCACGAGCAGTACTTC.

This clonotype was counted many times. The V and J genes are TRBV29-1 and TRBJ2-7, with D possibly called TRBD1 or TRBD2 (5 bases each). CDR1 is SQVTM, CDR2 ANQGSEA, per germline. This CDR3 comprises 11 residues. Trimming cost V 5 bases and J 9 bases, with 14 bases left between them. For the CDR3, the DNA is TGCAGCGTTTCAGGGACCGGTTGGCAGTACTTC. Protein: CSVSGTGWQYF.

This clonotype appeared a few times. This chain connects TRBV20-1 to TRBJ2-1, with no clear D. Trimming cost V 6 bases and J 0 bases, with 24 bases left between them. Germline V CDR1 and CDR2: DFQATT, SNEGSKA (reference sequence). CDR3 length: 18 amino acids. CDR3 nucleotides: TGCAGTGCCTTAGGGCGGATTGTGGACCCGAGCTCCTACAATGAGCAGTTCTTC. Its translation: CSALGRIVDPSSYNEQFF.

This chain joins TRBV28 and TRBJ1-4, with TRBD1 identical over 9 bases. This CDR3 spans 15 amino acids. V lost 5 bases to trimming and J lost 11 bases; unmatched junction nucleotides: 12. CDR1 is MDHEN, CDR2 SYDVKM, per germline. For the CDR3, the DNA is TGTGCCAGCAGTGTCACTCGCGGGGGACAGGGTAAACTGTTTTTT. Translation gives CASSVTRGGQGKLFF.

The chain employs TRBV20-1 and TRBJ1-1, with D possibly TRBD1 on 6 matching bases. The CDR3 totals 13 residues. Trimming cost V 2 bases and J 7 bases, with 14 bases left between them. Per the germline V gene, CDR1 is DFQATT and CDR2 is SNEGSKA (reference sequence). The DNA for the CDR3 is TGCAGTGCTAGAAACAGGGAGGCGGGTGAAGCTTTCTTT. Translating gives CSARNREAGEAFF.

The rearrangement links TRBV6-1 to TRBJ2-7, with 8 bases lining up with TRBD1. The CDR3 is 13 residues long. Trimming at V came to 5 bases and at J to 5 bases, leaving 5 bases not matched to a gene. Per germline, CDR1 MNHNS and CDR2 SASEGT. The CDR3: CASSTRGPHEQYF. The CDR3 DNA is TGTGCCAGCAGTACCAGGGGGCCCCACGAGCAGTACTTC.

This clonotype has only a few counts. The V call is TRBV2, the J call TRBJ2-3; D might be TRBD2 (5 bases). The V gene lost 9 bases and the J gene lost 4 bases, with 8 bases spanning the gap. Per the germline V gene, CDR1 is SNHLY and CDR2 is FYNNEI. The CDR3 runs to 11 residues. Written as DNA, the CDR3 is TGTGCCAGTGCGGAGGCAGATACGCAGTATTTT. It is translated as CASAEADTQYF.